Listed here are 26 T cell receptor beta chains from one sample, sequenced in a study of cytomegalovirus exposure and HLA in healthy donors. 60 Vbeta and 13 Jbeta primers were used in PCR. TCRdb keeps only in-frame clones here, not all; method: immunoSEQ multiplex PCR. Its table lists 55,000 to 75,000 clones. Sequencing was done on a sample of PBMCs. These receptors came from a male donor in good health and CMV-seronegative.

The V call is TRBV7-3, the J call TRBJ1-1; D is perhaps TRBD1 (6 bases). With 4 bases removed from V and 4 bases from J, the gap between germline ends came to 10 bases. CDR1 SGHTA and CDR2 FQGTGA come from the germline V gene. The CDR3 is 13 amino acids. The CDR3 coding sequence is TGTGCCAGCAGCTCACAGGGTCGCACTGAAGCTTTCTTT. It codes for CASSSQGRTEAFF.

This chain joins TRBV9 and TRBJ1-6, with D unresolved. The germline V and J ends were trimmed by 0 bases and 7 bases, with 14 bases remaining between them. Germline-derived CDR1 and CDR2 are SGDLS and YYNGEE. This CDR3 is 16 amino acids long. The CDR3 nucleotides are TGTGCCAGCAGCGTAGGGGTGGGCCCCAGAAATTCACCCCTCCACTTT. Translated: CASSVGVGPRNSPLHF.

The chain combines TRBV5-5 with TRBJ2-2; 9 bases match TRBD2. Germline loops: CDR1 SGHKS, CDR2 YYEKEE (reference sequence). The CDR3 contains 15 residues. After removal of 4 bases from V and 7 bases from J, the junction contained 8 bases not matched to a gene. CDR3 residues: CASSLRTSDVGELFF. CDR3 nucleotide sequence: TGTGCCAGCAGCCTACGGACTAGCGATGTCGGGGAGCTGTTTTTT.

The V gene is TRBV6-1, the J gene TRBJ2-4; weak D call: TRBD1 (6 bases). V dropped 2 bases and J dropped 5 bases, with 16 bases sitting between them. Germline CDR1 reads MNHNS; CDR2 reads SASEGT. The CDR3 has 16 residues. The CDR3 is CASSELMGHLENIQYF. For the CDR3, the DNA is TGTGCCAGCAGTGAATTGATGGGACATCTCGAAAACATTCAGTACTTC.

The DNA for the CDR3 is TGTGCCACCAGCAGCGGCGACAGCCCAAGAAGGACCCAGTACTTC. This gives the protein CATSSGDSPRRTQYF. J is TRBJ2-5 and V is TRBV15, with a tentative D call TRBD1 (5 bases). Trimming stripped 3 bases from V and 7 bases from J, with 18 bases between. Germline loops: CDR1 LNHNV, CDR2 YYDKDF (reference sequence). The length of the CDR3 is 15 residues.

This chain links TRBV7-2 with TRBJ2-1, with TRBD2 identical over 8 bases. CDR1 and CDR2 from the germline V gene are SGHTA and FQGNSA. The length of the CDR3 is 16 residues. The V segment lost 5 bases and the J segment 3 bases; nucleotides outside the gene matches: 9. As DNA, the CDR3 is TGTGCCAGCAGCCCCTGGACTAGCCAAAACTACAATGAGCAGTTCTTC. Residues: CASSPWTSQNYNEQFF.

The rearrangement joins TRBV28 to TRBJ1-1, with TRBD1 matching 9 bases. With 3 bases clipped from V and 6 bases from J, the junction kept 8 bases outside the gene matches. The germline V gene encodes CDR1 MDHEN and CDR2 SYDVKM. This CDR3 has 15 amino acids. CDR3 amino acids: CASSLPGQGAPEAFF. The CDR3 DNA reads TGTGCCAGCAGTTTGCCGGGACAGGGAGCCCCTGAAGCTTTCTTT.

The chain is built from TRBV7-2 and TRBJ2-5; D remains unclear. Germline V gives CDR1 SGHTA, CDR2 FQGNSA. This CDR3 is 13 amino acids long. Between the trimmed V and J ends, which lost 1 base and 0 bases, there was a span of 3 bases. CDR3 residues: CASSLDYQETQYF. CDR3 in DNA: TGTGCCAGCAGCTTAGACTACCAAGAGACCCAGTACTTC.

The chain has TRBV6-1 and TRBJ2-2; TRBD2 matches 7 bases. The CDR3 length is 13 residues. The germline V gene has CDR1 MNHNS and CDR2 SASEGT. Trimming cost V 6 bases and J 6 bases; bases outside gene matches: 4. The chain's CDR3 is CASRREGAGELFF. DNA of the CDR3: TGTGCCAGCAGGAGGGAGGGCGCCGGGGAGCTGTTTTTT.

For this clone: The sample holds other DNA sequences that translate to the same CDR3. The rearrangement uses TRBV4-3 and TRBJ2-7, with 12 bases that match TRBD2. V shed 3 bases, J shed 4 bases, and the junction held 10 bases outside the gene matches. The germline V gene has CDR1 LGHNA and CDR2 YSLEER. CDR3 size: 17 residues. The CDR3 spells CASSQILAGGEPYEQYF. CDR3 in DNA: TGCGCCAGCAGCCAGATACTAGCGGGGGGTGAACCTTACGAGCAGTACTTC.

About this clone: The sample holds other DNA sequences that translate to the same CDR3. This rearrangement joins TRBV19 to TRBJ1-5; possibly TRBD1 for D (5 bases). The V gene lost 1 base and the J gene lost 2 bases, with 9 bases spanning the gap. The V gene's germline CDR1 is LNHDA and CDR2 SQIVND (reference sequence). CDR3 size: 15 residues. The CDR3: CASSIVRVGNQPQHF. In nucleotides, the CDR3 is TGTGCCAGTAGTATAGTCAGGGTTGGCAATCAGCCCCAGCATTTT. The full variable domain, completed using reference TRBV19 and TRBJ1-5, is DGGITQSPKYLFRKEGQNVTLSCEQNLNHDAMYWYRQDPGQGLRLIYYSQIVNDFQKGDIAEGYSVSREKKESFPLTVTSAQKNPTAFYLCASSIVRVGNQPQHFGDGTRLSIL.

The rearrangement joins TRBV10-1 to TRBJ2-7; TRBD1 matches at 7 bases. Germline V gene lookup returns CDR1 WNHNN and CDR2 SYGVQD (reference sequence). There are 14 residues in the CDR3. V gave up 7 bases and J gave up 6 bases; unmatched junction bases: 12. The CDR3 DNA reads TGCGCCAGCATTGGGACAGAGGGGTTCTGCGAGCAGTACTTC. As protein: CASIGTEGFCEQYF.

The gene calls are TRBV28 and TRBJ1-5; no clear D gene. The V end was cut by 7 bases, the J end by 6 bases, with 16 bases between. CDR3 length equals 14 residues. Germline V gene data show CDR1 as MDHEN and CDR2 as SYDVKM. Here the CDR3 DNA reads TGTGCCAGCACCGACGGGAGGGTGGGTCAGCCCCAGCATTTT. The encoded protein is CASTDGRVGQPQHF.

The chain carries TRBV4-3 and TRBJ1-4, with D perhaps TRBD1 (5 bases). The germline gives CDR1 LGHNA, CDR2 YSLEER. The V and J ends lost 0 bases and 7 bases respectively, with 12 bases between them. CDR3 length equals 15 residues. The CDR3 region has the DNA TGCGCCAGCAGCCAAGATCAGGGACTGGCTGAAAAACTGTTTTTT. This translates into CASSQDQGLAEKLFF.

This chain links TRBV7-2 with TRBJ1-5, with D perhaps TRBD1 (5 bases). Deletions cut 5 bases from V and 9 bases from J, with 11 bases between. Germline V gene lookup returns CDR1 SGHTA and CDR2 FQGNSA. The CDR3 spans 12 residues. CDR3 loop: CASSLGLRPQHF. DNA of the CDR3: TGTGCCAGCAGCCTGGGACTCCGGCCCCAGCATTTT. The complete variable domain, with remaining parts taken from reference TRBV7-2 and TRBJ1-5, reads GAGVSQSPSNKVTEKGKDVELRCDPISGHTALYWYRQSLGQGLEFLIYFQGNSAPDKSGLPSDRFSAERTGGSVSTLTIQRTQQEDSAVYLCASSLGLRPQHFGDGTRLSIL.

The J gene is TRBJ2-7, the V gene TRBV6-1; 8 bases map to TRBD2. The CDR3 extends over 14 amino acids. Germline lookup yields CDR1 MNHNS and CDR2 SASEGT. The J segment lost 6 bases and the V segment lost 6 bases, leaving 10 bases of the junction unmatched. CDR3 in DNA: TGTGCCAGCAGCGTCAGGGCGGGGGGCGGCGAGCAGTACTTC. Amino acids: CASSVRAGGGEQYF.

This chain connects TRBV5-1 to TRBJ2-5, with TRBD2 identical over 11 bases. There are 15 residues in the CDR3. Unmatched junction bases numbered 8, after V lost 10 bases and J lost 0 bases. CDR1 is SGHRS and CDR2 is YFSETQ in the germline V gene. CDR3 protein: CASQGGLADQETQYF. The CDR3 DNA is TGCGCCTCCCAGGGGGGACTAGCGGACCAAGAGACCCAGTACTTC.

This chain connects TRBV27 to TRBJ1-5; D is possibly TRBD1 (6 bases). Looked up from germline, CDR1 is MNHEY and CDR2 is SMNVEV (reference sequence). This CDR3 spans 16 amino acids. Trimming stripped 7 bases from V and 6 bases from J, with 22 bases between. CDR3 residues: CASTGRGGGISQPQHF. The DNA for the CDR3 is TGTGCCAGCACCGGTAGGGGGGGAGGGATCAGTCAGCCCCAGCATTTT.

This rearrangement joins TRBV7-9 to TRBJ2-5; 13 nucleotides line up with TRBD2. Germline assignment: CDR1 SEHNR and CDR2 FQNEAQ (reference sequence). The CDR3 loop spans 16 amino acids. With 5 bases clipped from V and 5 bases from J, the junction kept 8 bases outside the gene matches. The CDR3 DNA is TGTGCCAGCAGCCCGGGACTAGCGGGGCGGGCGGAGACCCAGTACTTC. Translation: CASSPGLAGRAETQYF. Variable domain in full (rest from reference TRBV7-9 and TRBJ2-5): DTGVSQNPRHKITKRGQNVTFRCDPISEHNRLYWYRQTLGQGPEFLTYFQNEAQLEKSRLLSDRFSAERPKGSFSTLEIQRTEQGDSAMYLCASSPGLAGRAETQYFGPGTRLLVL.

The gene calls are TRBV7-3 and TRBJ2-1; 7 bases are shared with TRBD1. Germline CDR1 and CDR2: SGHTA and FQGTGA. CDR3 length equals 15 residues. V gave up 5 bases and J gave up 1 base; unmatched junction bases: 5. CDR3: CASSKGAESYNEQFF. The CDR3, as DNA: TGTGCCAGCAGCAAGGGGGCCGAGTCCTACAATGAGCAGTTCTTC.

The V call is TRBV4-3, the J call TRBJ2-3; 8 nucleotides align to TRBD2. The CDR3 consists of 16 residues. J lost 2 bases, V lost 0 bases, and 4 bases had no gene match. From germline, CDR1 is LGHNA and CDR2 YSLEER. Written as DNA, the CDR3 is TGCGCCAGCAGCCAAGATTTGACTAGCGACACAGATACGCAGTATTTT. Protein product: CASSQDLTSDTDTQYF.

The chain has TRBV6-6 and TRBJ1-1; D is unclear. The germline V and J ends were trimmed by 7 bases and 1 base, with 19 bases remaining between them. CDR1 and CDR2 from the germline V gene are MNHNY and SVGAGI (reference sequence). The CDR3 extends over 16 amino acids. This chain's CDR3 is CASTTTRRVENTEAFF. DNA for the CDR3: TGTGCCAGCACCACGACACGGAGGGTAGAGAACACTGAAGCTTTCTTT.

The chain couples TRBV28 to TRBJ1-3; unclear D gene. Deletions cut 1 base from V and 0 bases from J, with 10 bases between. The CDR3 is 16 amino acids. Germline values: CDR1 MDHEN, CDR2 SYDVKM. The CDR3 spells CASSLFVRSSGNTIYF. The CDR3 nucleotides read TGTGCCAGCAGTTTATTTGTGAGGTCCTCTGGAAACACCATATATTTT.

The chain joins TRBV5-1 to TRBJ1-1; 7 bases fit TRBD1. With V trimmed by 0 bases and J by 4 bases, 6 bases remained unmatched. Looked up from germline, CDR1 is SGHRS and CDR2 is YFSETQ. This CDR3 is 15 amino acids long. CDR3 sequence reads: CASSLVTGEGTEAFF. The CDR3 DNA sequence: TGCGCCAGCAGCTTGGTTACAGGGGAAGGCACTGAAGCTTTCTTT. Filled out from reference TRBV5-1 and TRBJ1-1, the complete variable domain reads KAGVTQTPRYLIKTRGQQVTLSCSPISGHRSVSWYQQTPGQGLQFLFEYFSETQRNKGNFPGRFSGRQFSNSRSEMNVSTLELGDSALYLCASSLVTGEGTEAFFGQGTRLTVV.

A note on this clone: This specimen includes other DNA sequences encoding the same CDR3. The chain recombines TRBV4-1 with TRBJ2-6; the match to TRBD1 covers 10 bases. The CDR3 is 18 residues long. V was pared by 2 bases and J by 4 bases, with 8 bases of the junction left unmatched. The germline V gene encodes CDR1 MGHRA and CDR2 YSYEKL. The CDR3 sequence: CASSQFDRGRAGANVLTF. CDR3 DNA sequence: TGCGCCAGCAGCCAATTTGACAGGGGGCGCGCCGGGGCCAACGTCCTGACTTTC.

Written as DNA, the CDR3 is TGTGCCAGCAGTTTCGGGACAGGGGTAGAGGCTGAAGCTTTCTTT. This translates into CASSFGTGVEAEAFF. The rearrangement joins TRBV2 to TRBJ1-1; 10 bases match TRBD1. V lost 5 bases to trimming and J lost 6 bases; unmatched junction nucleotides: 9. The CDR3 loop spans 15 amino acids. Looked up from germline, CDR1 is SNHLY and CDR2 is FYNNEI.